A single sample gave rise to the 21 T cell receptor beta chains below, sequenced in a study of spatial heterogeneity in lung cancer. TCRdb reprocessed the 5' RACE reads with MiXCR, giving one entry per CDR3 protein. This sample carries fewer than 25,000 distinct CDR3 sequences, roughly 9.7% of them seen once, and the ten largest clones take about 20%. Time point in this sample: blood at routine non-recurrence follow-up after resection. The sample in question was PBMCs, obtained at follow-up. The receptors were gathered from a male donor with early-stage non-small cell lung cancer.

In this sample, this clonotype turned up many times. The genes are TRBV6-2 or TRBV6-3 and TRBJ2-4, with D hard to call. Germline CDR1 MNHEY, CDR2 SVGEGT. V lost 4 bases, J lost 0 bases, and 16 bases lay in between. The CDR3 loop spans 17 amino acids. This chain's CDR3 is CASSSLRTEIAKNIQYF. Here the CDR3 DNA reads TGTGCCAGCAGTTCCCTTCGGACGGAGATAGCCAAAAACATTCAGTACTTC.

This clonotype was seen ten or more times. CDR3 in amino acids: CASSPSGGARDTQYF. CDR3 coding DNA: TGTGCCAGCTCACCATCCGGGGGGGCGCGAGATACGCAGTATTTT. V gene TRBV18 combines with J gene TRBJ2-3, with 8 bases fitting TRBD2. The trim removed 2 bases at V and 5 bases at J, leaving 6 bases unmatched. CDR1 and CDR2 (germline): KGHSH, LQKENI. The CDR3 is made up of 15 amino acids.

The V call is TRBV4-3, the J call TRBJ2-7; D not resolved. CDR1 and CDR2 from the germline V gene are LGHNA and YSLEER. Trimming pared 1 base from V and 3 bases from J, leaving 13 bases between. This CDR3 contains 15 residues. The CDR3: CASSQGAALGYEQYF. In nucleotides, the CDR3 is TGCGCCAGCAGCCAAGGGGCAGCTCTCGGCTACGAGCAGTACTTC.

This clonotype has only a few counts. The chain carries TRBV7-8 and TRBJ2-1; D remains unclear. The germline gives CDR1 SGHVS, CDR2 FQNEAQ. V lost 5 bases and J lost 6, with 20 bases in between. CDR3 length equals 16 residues. CDR3 coding DNA: TGTGCCAGCAGCCCTCGCCGGCACAGCATCGGCAATGAGCAGTTCTTC. Amino acids: CASSPRRHSIGNEQFF.

This clonotype occurred many times. The J gene is TRBJ1-1, the V gene TRBV5-4; D perhaps matches TRBD1 (5 bases). Trimming shortened V by 0 bases and J by 4 bases, and 10 bases separated the two germline ends. This CDR3 comprises 14 residues. Germline lookup yields CDR1 SGHNT and CDR2 YYREEE (reference sequence). The CDR3 loop is CASSLERGITEAFF. For the CDR3, the DNA is TGTGCCAGCAGCTTGGAAAGGGGTATCACTGAAGCTTTCTTT.

This clonotype was picked up a small number of times. V gene TRBV20-1 combines with J gene TRBJ2-7; 7 nucleotides agree with TRBD1. V gave up 5 bases and J gave up 4 bases; unmatched junction bases: 5. Germline lookup yields CDR1 DFQATT and CDR2 SNEGSKA (reference sequence). The CDR3 consists of 12 residues. The DNA of the CDR3 is TGCAGTGCTCCGGGACAGATTTACGAGCAGTACTTC. Protein: CSAPGQIYEQYF.

The V and J genes are TRBV28 and TRBJ2-2; D might be TRBD1 (6 bases). The ends were cut back, 7 bases at V and 0 bases at J, with 15 bases in the middle. The germline CDR1 and CDR2 sequences are MDHEN and SYDVKM. CDR3 size: 16 residues. CDR3 in amino acids: CASNSLDSTNTGELFF. The CDR3, as DNA: TGTGCCAGCAATTCCTTGGACAGTACGAACACCGGGGAGCTGTTTTTT.

This clonotype turned up a few times. V and J are TRBV6-5 and TRBJ1-3; D is possibly TRBD1 (6 bases). V dropped 3 bases and J dropped 1 base, with 13 bases sitting between them. CDR3 length equals 16 residues. CDR1 and CDR2 (germline): MNHEY, SVGAGI. This chain's CDR3 is CASSYQQQGSGNTIYF. The DNA for the CDR3 is TGTGCCAGCAGTTATCAGCAACAGGGTTCTGGAAACACCATATATTTT.

There are many counts of this clonotype. J is TRBJ1-5 and V is TRBV28; D ambiguous. Germline loops: CDR1 MDHEN, CDR2 SYDVKM. The CDR3 runs to 15 residues. Trimming shortened V by 6 bases and J by 2 bases, and 14 bases separated the two germline ends. Here the CDR3 DNA reads TGTGCCAGCAGCCCTTCGGGTAAGGGCAATCAGCCCCAGCATTTT. It encodes CASSPSGKGNQPQHF. Using reference TRBV28 and TRBJ1-5 for the parts outside the CDR3, the full variable domain is DVKVTQSSRYLVKRTGEKVFLECVQDMDHENMFWYRQDPGLGLRLIYFSYDVKMKEKGDIPEGYSVSREKKERFSLILESASTNQTSMYLCASSPSGKGNQPQHFGDGTRLSIL.

The V gene is TRBV20-1, the J gene TRBJ2-1; D might be TRBD2 (6 bases). This CDR3 contains 14 residues. From germline, CDR1 is DFQATT and CDR2 SNEGSKA (reference sequence). V lost 6 bases and J 2 bases, leaving 14 bases between the germline ends. DNA of the CDR3: TGCAGTGCCGACCCTGGCGGGGCCTACAATGAGCAGTTCTTC. It translates to CSADPGGAYNEQFF.

This clonotype was picked up many times. The gene calls are TRBV3-1 and TRBJ2-1, with D tentatively TRBD1 (5 bases). Trimming removed 4 bases from V and 5 bases from J, with 15 bases in between. This CDR3 region has 15 residues. Germline CDR1 is LGHDT and CDR2 is YNNKEL (reference sequence). The CDR3 DNA reads as TGTGCCAGCAGCCCCCGTCTCAGGGTCCACAATGAGCAGTTCTTC. It is translated as CASSPRLRVHNEQFF.

In this sample, this clonotype turned up a few times. The chain recombines TRBV6-2 or TRBV6-3 with TRBJ2-1; D not resolved. V was pared by 2 bases and J by 7 bases, with 6 bases between. Germline V gene data show CDR1 as MNHEY and CDR2 as SVGEGT. The CDR3 is made up of 12 amino acids. In nucleotides, the CDR3 is TGTGCCAGCAGTTACCCCCCTAATGAGCAGTTCTTC. This encodes CASSYPPNEQFF.

As to this clonotype: This may stem from a read error, because a much larger clone lies one nucleotide away. The genes are TRBV2 and TRBJ1-1; D is unresolved. The CDR3 is made up of 14 amino acids. CDR1 is SNHLY, CDR2 FYNNEI, per germline. CDR3 DNA sequence: TGTGCCGGCAGCCAAGGACCCGGAGGGACTGAAGCTTTCTTT. This codes for CAGSQGPGGTEAFF.

In this sample, this clonotype turned up many times. The genes are TRBV6-1 and TRBJ2-3; possibly TRBD2 for D (6 bases). The V end lost 6 bases, the J end lost 4 bases, and 14 bases lay between the germline ends. Germline-derived CDR1 and CDR2 are MNHNS and SASEGT. This CDR3 has 14 residues. The CDR3 sequence is CASRVQPGADTQYF. The CDR3 bases are TGTGCCAGCAGGGTCCAGCCGGGAGCAGATACGCAGTATTTT.

This clonotype was seen repeatedly, ten times or more. The V and J genes are TRBV20-1 and TRBJ2-5; no reliable D call. Germline CDR1 is DFQATT and CDR2 is SNEGSKA (reference sequence). The germline V and J ends were trimmed by 5 bases and 4 bases, with 11 bases remaining between them. The CDR3 length is 12 residues. This CDR3 reads CSAPSQRETQYF. In nucleotides, the CDR3 is TGCAGTGCTCCATCTCAGAGAGAGACCCAGTACTTC.

This clonotype is medium-sized. The J gene is TRBJ1-6, the V gene TRBV20-1, with 8 positions matching TRBD1. Trimming took 1 base from V and 9 from J; bases not matched to a gene: 11. From germline, CDR1 is DFQATT and CDR2 SNEGSKA (reference sequence). There are 16 residues in the CDR3. The CDR3 DNA reads as TGCAGTGCTAGAGTGCCGGCGCCAGGGGGCTTTTCACCCCTCCACTTT. It translates to CSARVPAPGGFSPLHF.

This clonotype was detected many times. V is TRBV20-1 and J is TRBJ2-7; TRBD1 aligns across 7 bases. CDR1 and CDR2 (germline): DFQATT, SNEGSKA (reference sequence). V gave up 1 base and J gave up 2 bases; unmatched junction bases: 5. This CDR3 contains 14 residues. CDR3 in amino acids: CSARAPGQPYEQYF. The CDR3, as DNA: TGCAGTGCTAGAGCCCCGGGACAGCCCTACGAGCAGTACTTC.

This clonotype was seen a handful of times. This CDR3 is CASSRDRDVSYEQYF. CDR3 DNA sequence: TGCGCCAGCAGCCGAGATCGGGACGTCTCCTACGAGCAGTACTTC. The rearrangement links TRBV4-3 to TRBJ2-7; the D call may be TRBD1 or TRBD2 (5 bases each). Germline V gene lookup returns CDR1 LGHNA and CDR2 YSLEER. Deletions cut 4 bases from V and 0 bases from J, with 13 bases between. CDR3 length equals 15 residues.

This clonotype came up many times. The chain's CDR3 is CASSPGQGINGYTF. CDR3 DNA sequence: TGTGCCAGCAGCCCGGGACAGGGGATCAATGGCTACACCTTC. V gene TRBV4-2 combines with J gene TRBJ1-2, with 10 bases fitting TRBD1. The CDR3 has 14 amino acids. The germline V gene has CDR1 LGHNA and CDR2 YNFKEQ. Losses at the gene ends were 4 bases for V and 6 bases for J; bases not matched to a gene: 5.

Turning to this clonotype: This sequence may be a read error, since a much larger clone differs from it by one base. The CDR3 protein is CASSQDEADFYEQFF. CDR3 nucleotides: TGTGCCAGCAGCCAAGATGAGGCAGATTTCTACGAGCAGTTCTTC. The chain recombines TRBV4-2 with TRBJ2-7; D remains unclear. Matching the DNA end better, TRBJ2-1 makes the J call doubtful. CDR1 LGHNA and CDR2 YNFKEQ come from the germline V gene. CDR3 length: 15 residues.

The rearrangement links TRBV20-1 to TRBJ1-5; TRBD1 might be the D (6 bases). The CDR3 covers 15 residues. The ends were cut back, 5 bases at V and 1 base at J, with 15 bases in the middle. Germline values: CDR1 DFQATT, CDR2 SNEGSKA (reference sequence). Here the CDR3 reads CSASGGDNSNQPQHF. The CDR3 bases are TGCAGTGCTTCCGGCGGGGACAACAGCAATCAGCCCCAGCATTTT.